This paragraph reports one T cell receptor (beta chain). Clones were read by immunoSEQ multiplex PCR, and TCRdb kept only the in-frame ones, dropping some. The sample has approximately 280,000 clones, 85% seen once; the top ten hold about 2.7%. V was clipped by 1 base and J by 7 bases; unmatched bases: 6. Germline V gene lookup returns CDR1 MDHEN and CDR2 SYDVKM. The CDR3 spans 14 residues. Grouping used clinical history reported by participants in a survey and questionnaire. Recovered status applied to Cohort 3 donors who had two consecutive negative PCRs. It also applied to those with clearance or with symptom resolution. This sample was taken from a study of blood T cell repertoires in COVID-19. Study-wide background: Sites in the United States, Italy and Spain provided acute and convalescent COVID-19 samples. Sources were T cells, B-cell-depleted T cells, or PBMCs; the material itself was cDNA or gDNA.

This chain links TRBV28 with TRBJ2-7, with TRBD2 matching over 8 bases. Sequenced sample: PBMCs or T cells enriched from blood (not recorded which). The origin of this receptor is a woman between 45 and 60 years old who had recovered from COVID-19. For the CDR3, the DNA is TGTGCCAGCAGTTTATTCGGGGGGGCCCTTGAGCAGTACTTC. This sequence encodes CASSLFGGALEQYF.